This TCR beta chain appears in the sequencing data of a study of T cells of healthy individuals. This clonotype has at least ten counts. The CDR3 runs to 15 residues. Germline V gene lookup returns CDR1 SGHKS and CDR2 YYEKEE (reference sequence). V was pared by 4 bases and J by 3 bases, with 10 bases of the junction left unmatched. TCRdb re-derived calls from the 5' RACE reads in MiXCR, one entry per CDR3 protein. This sample has approximately 89,000 distinct CDR3 sequences, with approximately 5.4% found just once. The sequence was obtained from a female donor in good health. V is TRBV5-5 and J is TRBJ2-7; 7 bases match TRBD2. For the CDR3, the DNA is TGTGCCAGCAGCCCCTCGGGAGGTTCCGGCTACGAGCAGTACTTC. Residues: CASSPSGGSGYEQYF.